These 10 T cell receptor gamma chains were sequenced from one sample in a study of gamma delta lymphoproliferative disorders and STAT genes. TCRdb fed the multiplex PCR reads to CATT. The table has over 2,000 gamma-chain clones, 12% seen once. Sequencing used genomic DNA taken from PBMCs of patients and controls. Sequenced material: blood. The receptors originated from a human donor in good health.

This clone is medium-sized in the sample. V gene TRGV4 combines with J gene TRGJ1 or TRGJ2. Matching the DNA to germline supplied the J gene, which TCRdb does not give. CDR1 is EGSTGY, CDR2 YDSYTSSV, per germline. The trim removed 8 bases at V and 0 bases at J, leaving 7 bases unmatched. This CDR3 comprises 13 residues. In nucleotides, the CDR3 is TGTGCCACCTCGAGGTCGAATTATTATAAGAAACTCTTT. Translated, it gives CATSRSNYYKKLF.

Sample share makes this clone medium-sized. The same CDR3 also results from other DNA sequences found in this sample. V usage is TRGV8 and J usage is TRGJ1 or TRGJ2. The J gene, missing from TCRdb, was assigned here through DNA to germline matching. CDR1 and CDR2 (germline): VENAVY, YDSYNSRV. The V gene end was trimmed by 5 bases and the J gene end by 0 bases; junction bases not matched to a gene: 4. The CDR3 runs 13 residues. CDR3 bases: TGTGCCACCTGGGCACTGAATTATTATAAGAAACTCTTT. The encoded protein is CATWALNYYKKLF.

By sample fraction, this clone is medium-sized. One end of the junction fails to match germline, which may point to a read error. Other DNA variants within this sample encode the same CDR3. This chain joins TRGV10 and TRGJ1 or TRGJ2. The J gene comes from matching the DNA to germline here; TCRdb lacks it. TRGV10 belongs to the ORF category, with a function that is uncertain. CDR3 length: 11 amino acids. The CDR3, as DNA: TGTGCTGCGTGGGATTACTATAAGAAACTCTTT. It yields the protein CAAWDYYKKLF.

This clone is medium-sized (0.01 to 0.1%) by share. The chain couples TRGV4 to TRGJ1 or TRGJ2. Germline matching of the DNA provided the J gene here, since TCRdb leaves it blank. CDR1 and CDR2 from the germline V gene are EGSTGY and YDSYTSSV. The V segment lost 0 bases and the J segment 4 bases; nucleotides outside the gene matches: 6. This CDR3 contains 14 residues. The CDR3 bases are TGTGCCACCTGGGATGGGCAGGGATATTATAAGAAACTCTTT. Translation: CATWDGQGYYKKLF.

This clone is medium-sized by share. V and J are TRGV2 and TRGJ1 or TRGJ2. Matching the DNA to germline supplied the J gene, which TCRdb does not give. Germline loops: CDR1 EGSNGY, CDR2 YDSYNSKV. V shed 2 bases, J shed 5 bases, and the junction held 12 bases outside the gene matches. The length of the CDR3 is 15 residues. The CDR3 bases are TGTGCCACCTGGGACGTGAACGGAATTAATTATAAGAAACTCTTT. Translation gives CATWDVNGINYKKLF.

This clone counts as medium-sized. V is TRGV9 and J is TRGJ1 or TRGJ2. Assignment of the J gene here rests on matching the DNA to germline, because TCRdb gives none. Germline assignment: CDR1 GITISATS and CDR2 ISYDGTV (reference sequence). The CDR3 consists of 12 residues. The V and J ends lost 11 bases and 2 bases, in that order; junction bases with no gene match: 9. Here the CDR3 reads CASPNHYYKKLF. The CDR3 bases are TGTGCCTCCCCTAATCATTATTATAAGAAACTCTTT.

By frequency in the sample, this clone is large. The CDR3 DNA is TGTGCCACCTGGGATGAATATACCACTGGTTGGTTCAAGATATTT. This encodes CATWDEYTTGWFKIF. V is TRGV4 and J is TRGJP1. Assignment of the J gene here rests on matching the DNA to germline, because TCRdb gives none. CDR1 EGSTGY and CDR2 YDSYTSSV come from the germline V gene. The J segment lost 0 bases and the V segment lost 2 bases, leaving 3 bases of the junction unmatched. This CDR3 is 15 amino acids long.

In this sample, this clone is medium-sized. The V gene is TRGV10, the J gene TRGJ1 or TRGJ2. No J gene is reported in TCRdb; it was inferred here by comparing the DNA with germline. TRGV10 is an open reading frame, and its role is uncertain. The CDR3 has 14 amino acids. Germline trimming cut 8 bases from V and 2 bases from J; bases unmatched to any gene: 10. The CDR3 loop reads CAAWDLGDYYKKLF. The CDR3 DNA follows: TGTGCTGCGTGGGATTTAGGGGATTATTATAAGAAACTCTTT.

This clone is labeled as large. The V gene is TRGV10, the J gene TRGJP1. TCRdb offers no J gene call, so here the DNA was matched to germline to obtain one. TRGV10 falls under the ORF class, with uncertain function. There are 15 residues in the CDR3. The ends lost 8 bases at V and 0 bases at J; junction bases unmatched: 7. CDR3 sequence reads: CAAWDIHTTGWFKIF. CDR3 DNA: TGTGCTGCGTGGGATATTCATACCACTGGTTGGTTCAAGATATTT.

The rearrangement links TRGV10 to TRGJ1 or TRGJ2. TCRdb leaves out the J gene; it was filled in here by matching the DNA to germline. TRGV10 is annotated as an ORF whose role is uncertain. Trimming at V came to 8 bases and at J to 7 bases, leaving 6 bases not matched to a gene. The CDR3 sequence is 11 residues long. The CDR3 nucleotides are TGTGCTGCGTGGGATTGGTATAAGAAACTCTTT. As protein: CAAWDWYKKLF.